The rows below give T cell receptor beta chains drawn from one sample of a study of blood T cells in healthy people across ages. TCRdb re-called the 5' RACE reads with MiXCR, one entry per CDR3 protein. The sample consists of around 2 million distinct CDR3 sequences, about two fifths of them appearing once. What was sequenced was blood. The receptors were gathered from a human donor in good health. Both conserved end residues are part of each CDR3. D genes are given only for firm matches. Some rows mark clone size as missing; the rest say once, few, many or name a class of expanded clone.

j_call clone_size v_call cdr3_length d_call cdr3_nt cdr3_aa
TRBJ1-1 - TRBV20-1 11 - TGCAGTGCTAGTGGTTATCCTGAAGCTTTCTTT CSASGYPEAFF
TRBJ2-5 - TRBV4-2 16 TRBD2 TGTGCCAGCAGCCCCGGTTGGCGGGGGGGCCAAGAGACCCAGTACTTC CASSPGWRGGQETQYF
TRBJ1-2 few TRBV7-3 14 - TGTGCCAGCAGCGGGGAGGGAGCTAACTATGGCTACACCTTC CASSGEGANYGYTF
TRBJ1-1 few TRBV12-3/TRBV12-4 14 - TGTGCCAGCAGTGTACACACGGATAACACTGAAGCTTTCTTT CASSVHTDNTEAFF
TRBJ2-7 - TRBV5-1 16 - TGCGCCAGCAGCTTGGATCCCGGGGGAGGAGGGAACGAGCAGTACTTC CASSLDPGGGGNEQYF
TRBJ2-7 few TRBV7-8 14 TRBD1 TGTGCCAGCAGCTTATGGGTGACAGGGGCCGAGCAGTACTTC CASSLWVTGAEQYF
TRBJ1-3 - TRBV5-5 15 - TGTGCCAGCAGCTCTTCCCGGGCTTCGGGAAACACCATATATTTT CASSSSRASGNTIYF
TRBJ1-2 - TRBV7-2 14 TRBD1 TGTGCCAGCAGCTCAAGGGACAGCCCGTCGGGCTACACCTTC CASSSRDSPSGYTF
TRBJ2-5 many TRBV12-3/TRBV12-4 15 - TGTGCCAGCAGTTTTGGCCGGGGATCGCAGGAGACCCAGTACTTC CASSFGRGSQETQYF
TRBJ2-7 few TRBV11-2 14 - TGTGCCAGCAGCTACAGGGAATTATCCTACGAGCAGTACTTC CASSYRELSYEQYF
TRBJ2-7 few TRBV20-1 12 TRBD1 TGCAGTGCTAAGACAGGGGGCTACGAGCAGTACTTC CSAKTGGYEQYF
TRBJ1-1 - TRBV27 14 TRBD1 TGTGCCAGCAGTTCCACAGGGGCGCACACTGAAGCTTTCTTT CASSSTGAHTEAFF
TRBJ2-7 - TRBV4-3 16 TRBD1 TGCGCCAGCAGCCAAGATCCTAAGACAGGGGGATTCGAGCAGTACTTC CASSQDPKTGGFEQYF
TRBJ1-2 few TRBV29-1 13 - TGCAGCGTCGCCCCACCCGGAGGCTATGGCTACACCTTC CSVAPPGGYGYTF
TRBJ1-1 - TRBV11-2 15 - TGTGCCAGCAGCTTAGGGCCAGAAAAAAACACTGAAGCTTTCTTT CASSLGPEKNTEAFF
TRBJ2-5 - TRBV7-8 16 - TGTGCCAGCAGCTTAGAAGGGGGGACCCCTCTGGAGACCCAGTACTTC CASSLEGGTPLETQYF
TRBJ1-1 - TRBV12-3/TRBV12-4 12 - TGTGCCAGCAGTCTCTACATCACTGAAGCTTTCTTT CASSLYITEAFF
TRBJ2-7 - TRBV6-5 13 - TGTGCCAGCAGTGGGGACATCGACAATGAGCAGTACTTC CASSGDIDNEQYF
TRBJ2-7 - TRBV28 14 - TGTGCCAGCAGTTTAACGGGTTCCATGTACGAGCAGTACTTC CASSLTGSMYEQYF
TRBJ1-1 - TRBV24-1 14 TRBD1 TGTGCCACCAGTGATTCGACAGGGAGGACTGAAGCTTTCTTT CATSDSTGRTEAFF
TRBJ1-4 few TRBV5-1 15 - TGCGCCAGCGCCGTAGCGGGTACAACTAATGAAAAACTGTTTTTT CASAVAGTTNEKLFF
TRBJ2-7 few TRBV12-3/TRBV12-4 15 - TGTGCCAGCAGTTTGTTCGGGGAAGGATCCTACGAGCAGTACTTC CASSLFGEGSYEQYF
TRBJ2-5 few TRBV28 16 - TGTGCCAGCAGGCTAGTTAAGAACGCAGTCCAAGAGACCCAGTACTTC CASRLVKNAVQETQYF
TRBJ1-2 - TRBV12-3/TRBV12-4 17 - TGTGCCAGCAGTTTATGGGGAAGGCTATCCCCTCCTCATGGCTACACCTTC CASSLWGRLSPPHGYTF
TRBJ2-5 - TRBV20-1 14 - TGCAGTGGCACAGCAGGGCAGTTCACAGAGACCCAGTACTTC CSGTAGQFTETQYF
TRBJ2-1 few TRBV20-1 15 - TGCAGTGCTAGAGATCCCCAGCGGAACAACAATGAGCAGTTCTTC CSARDPQRNNNEQFF
TRBJ1-6 few TRBV20-1 18 - TGCAGTGCTAGATGGGACGGGTATAGAAGCTCCTATAATTCACCCCTCCACTTT CSARWDGYRSSYNSPLHF
TRBJ2-3 few TRBV4-1 16 TRBD2 TGCGCCAGCAGCCCGGTAGCGGGGGGGCGGTCAGATACGCAGTATTTT CASSPVAGGRSDTQYF
TRBJ1-2 - TRBV29-1 11 - TGCAGCGTTGGTAAGGACTATGGCTACACCTTC CSVGKDYGYTF
TRBJ1-5 few TRBV20-1 16 TRBD1 TGCAGTGCCACCCCGGGACAGGGGATGGATTTTCAGCCCCAGCATTTT CSATPGQGMDFQPQHF
TRBJ2-1 few TRBV3-1 14 - TGTGCCAGCAGCCAGTTATGGGAAGAAGGGGAGCAGTTCTTC CASSQLWEEGEQFF
TRBJ2-7 - TRBV12-3/TRBV12-4 13 - TGTGCCAGCAGTTTATTGTCCTTCAACGAGCAGTACTTC CASSLLSFNEQYF
TRBJ1-2 - TRBV7-8 15 - TGTGCCAGCAGCTTAGGTGACCCAACGGCGGGCGGCTACACCTTC CASSLGDPTAGGYTF
TRBJ2-7 - TRBV2 15 TRBD2 TGTGCCAGCAGGAAGACTAGCGGGGGGGCTTACGAGCAGTACTTC CASRKTSGGAYEQYF
TRBJ2-3 - TRBV12-3/TRBV12-4 15 - TGTGCCAGCAGTTTCGAGGACATGAGAGCAGATATGCAGTATTTT CASSFEDMRADMQYF
TRBJ1-1 - TRBV7-8 15 TRBD1 TGTGCCAGCAGCTTGGGGACAGGGGGCGCGACTGAAGCTTTCTTT CASSLGTGGATEAFF
TRBJ2-7 few TRBV4-3 15 - TGCGCCAGCAGCCAAGATGAGACCGCTCCCTACGAGCAGTACTTC CASSQDETAPYEQYF
TRBJ1-6 - TRBV28 16 - TGTGCCAGCAGGCCACCTGAAAGCTCCTATAATTCACCCCTCCACTTT CASRPPESSYNSPLHF
TRBJ1-6 - TRBV27 13 - TGTGCCAGCCGGGACGGTTATAATTCACCCCTCCACTTT CASRDGYNSPLHF
TRBJ2-5 - TRBV7-2 14 - TGTGCCAGCAGCTTGGCCCGTATAGGGGAGACCCAGTACTTC CASSLARIGETQYF